These T cell receptor beta chains were read from a single sample in a study of T cell responses to AZD1222 COVID-19 vaccine. TCRdb keeps only in-frame clones here, not all; method: immunoSEQ multiplex PCR. The sample includes tens of thousands of clones, around 90% of them seen just once. The specimen comprised peripheral blood, sampled on day 0 of AZD1222 vaccination. These receptors were collected from an adult in good health. Each CDR3 is given with its conserved first and last residue. A D gene is named only where the DNA matches it firmly. Clone size is stated in some rows and not others, as once, few, many or a class when expanded.

v_call	j_call	d_call	cdr3_length	clone_size	cdr3_nt	cdr3_aa
TRBV27	TRBJ1-5	NA	13	once	TGTGCCAGCAGCGACAGAGGCAATCAGCCCCAGCATTTT	CASSDRGNQPQHF
TRBV6-5	TRBJ2-7	TRBD2	15	NA	TGTGCCAGCAGTACCCTACTAGCGGGGGGTCCGGAGCAGTACTTC	CASSTLLAGGPEQYF
TRBV3-1/TRBV3-2	TRBJ1-5	NA	13	NA	TGTGCCAGCAGCCAAGCGGTGGGTCAGCCCCAGCATTTT	CASSQAVGQPQHF
TRBV12-3/TRBV12-4	TRBJ2-7	NA	12	NA	TGTGCCAGCAGACCACAGGGTTACGAGCAGTACTTC	CASRPQGYEQYF
TRBV6-6	TRBJ1-6	TRBD1	14	NA	TGTGCCAGCAGTCAGACAGGGAGCAATTCACCCCTCCACTTT	CASSQTGSNSPLHF
TRBV5-5	TRBJ1-1	NA	12	NA	TGTGCCAGCAGCTCCGAGAACACTGAAGCTTTCTTT	CASSSENTEAFF
TRBV12-3/TRBV12-4	TRBJ1-2	NA	11	NA	TGCGTCACTGCAGGGTGGCAGGGCTACACCTTC	CVTAGWQGYTF
TRBV28	TRBJ2-7	TRBD2	15	NA	TGTGCCAGCACCCTATCGACCGGGGGGGATTTCGAGCAGTACTTC	CASTLSTGGDFEQYF
TRBV28	TRBJ1-6	NA	13	NA	TGTGCCAGCGCGACCGCGGTCGGTTCACCCCTCCACTTT	CASATAVGSPLHF
TRBV15	TRBJ2-3	NA	15	NA	TGTGCCACCAGCAGAGGGAACGGCGGCACAGATACGCAGTATTTT	CATSRGNGGTDTQYF
TRBV24-1	TRBJ2-2	NA	15	few	TGTGCCACCAGTGACTCGGACCCCGGCACCGGGGAGCTGTTTTTT	CATSDSDPGTGELFF
TRBV6-4	TRBJ2-3	NA	12	few	TGTGCCACCAGGGGGGCGTCAGATACGCAGTATTTT	CATRGASDTQYF
TRBV11-2	TRBJ2-1	TRBD2	16	NA	TGTGCCAGCAGCCTAGCGGGGGCGGTGGGATACAATGAGCAGTTCTTC	CASSLAGAVGYNEQFF
TRBV10-3	TRBJ1-5	NA	13	NA	TGTGCCATCGGGGCGGACACGGGTCGGCCCCAGCATTTT	CAIGADTGRPQHF
TRBV27	TRBJ1-5	TRBD1	16	NA	TGTGCCAGCAGTAGAGTGGGGACAGGGCTGAATCAGCCCCAGCATTTT	CASSRVGTGLNQPQHF
TRBV19	TRBJ1-2	NA	16	once	TGTGCCAGTAGTACCCCTTGGCAGGACGCTAACTATGGCTACACCTTC	CASSTPWQDANYGYTF
TRBV29-1	TRBJ2-3	NA	13	NA	TGCAGCGGGGGGCAGTTAGGCACAGATACGCAGTATTTT	CSGGQLGTDTQYF
TRBV6-1	TRBJ1-1	NA	13	NA	TGTGCCAGCAGTGAGAAGGGGGGGACTGAAGCTTTCTTT	CASSEKGGTEAFF
TRBV12-3/TRBV12-4	TRBJ2-7	TRBD2	13	NA	TGTGCCAGCAGTTTTAGCGGGAGCGACGAGCAGTACTTC	CASSFSGSDEQYF
TRBV19	TRBJ1-2	NA	14	NA	TGTGCCAGTAGTATAGAAAGGACCCCATATGGCTACACCTTC	CASSIERTPYGYTF
TRBV19	TRBJ1-1	NA	15	NA	TGTGCCAGTAGTATCCTGGGACAAAGGAACACTGAAGCTTTCTTT	CASSILGQRNTEAFF
TRBV11-3	TRBJ2-7	NA	13	NA	TGTGCCAGCAGCTTAGACGGCCAGGGTGAGCAGTACTTC	CASSLDGQGEQYF
TRBV5-6	TRBJ1-6	TRBD1	13	NA	TGTGCCAGCAGAAAGACAGGGTCATCACCCCTCCACTTT	CASRKTGSSPLHF
TRBV28	TRBJ2-7	NA	16	NA	TGTGCCAGCAGACCGATTGGGGAACCCCAGTCCTACGAGCAGTACTTC	CASRPIGEPQSYEQYF
TRBV12-5	TRBJ1-1	TRBD1	12	NA	TGTGCTAGTGGCACAGGGGGGGGTGAAGCTTTCTTT	CASGTGGGEAFF
TRBV5-6	TRBJ2-7	TRBD1	15	NA	TGTGCCAGCAGCTTGGTCGGGACAGGAGCCTACGAGCAGTACTTC	CASSLVGTGAYEQYF
TRBV7-3	TRBJ2-2	NA	19	NA	TGTGCCAGCAGCTTAATGGGCTTGAGGGGCCGCGCGAACACCGGGGAGCTGTTTTTT	CASSLMGLRGRANTGELFF